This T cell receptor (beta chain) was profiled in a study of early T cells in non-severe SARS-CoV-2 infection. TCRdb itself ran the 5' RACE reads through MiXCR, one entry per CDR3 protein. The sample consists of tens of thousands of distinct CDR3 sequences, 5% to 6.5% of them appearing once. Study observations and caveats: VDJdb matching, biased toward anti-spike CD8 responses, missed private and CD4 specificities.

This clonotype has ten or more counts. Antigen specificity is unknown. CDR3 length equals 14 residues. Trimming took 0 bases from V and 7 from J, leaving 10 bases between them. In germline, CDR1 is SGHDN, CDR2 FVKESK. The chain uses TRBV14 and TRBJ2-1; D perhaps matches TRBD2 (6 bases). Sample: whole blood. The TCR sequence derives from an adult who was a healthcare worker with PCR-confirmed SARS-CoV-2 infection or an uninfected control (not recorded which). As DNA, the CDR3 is TGTGCCAGCAGCCAAGATCTGCGGGGAAATGAGCAGTTCTTC. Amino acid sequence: CASSQDLRGNEQFF.